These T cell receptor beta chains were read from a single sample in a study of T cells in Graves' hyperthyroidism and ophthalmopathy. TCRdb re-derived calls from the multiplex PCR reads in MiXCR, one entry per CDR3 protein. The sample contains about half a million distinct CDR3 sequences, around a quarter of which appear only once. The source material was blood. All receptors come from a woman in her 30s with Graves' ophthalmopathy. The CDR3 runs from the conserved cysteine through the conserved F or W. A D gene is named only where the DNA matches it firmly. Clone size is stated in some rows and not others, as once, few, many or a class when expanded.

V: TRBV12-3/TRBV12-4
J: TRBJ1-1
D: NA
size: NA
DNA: TGTGCCAGCAGTTTAGCGCTCCGGGGAGGGGGACACGCTTTCTTT
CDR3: CASSLALRGGGHAFF

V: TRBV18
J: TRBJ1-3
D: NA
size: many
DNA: TGTGCCAGCTCTGAGGCTTACCTCTTGGGAAACACCATATATTTT
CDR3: CASSEAYLLGNTIYF

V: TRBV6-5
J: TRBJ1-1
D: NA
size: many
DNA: TGTGCCAGCAGTTATCCCGGTCCCGGGACTGAAGCTTTCTTT
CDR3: CASSYPGPGTEAFF

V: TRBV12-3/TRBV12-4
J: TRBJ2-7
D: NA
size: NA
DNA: TGTGCCAGCAGTTCCCACTTGCGAATGTACGAGCAGTACTTC
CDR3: CASSSHLRMYEQYF

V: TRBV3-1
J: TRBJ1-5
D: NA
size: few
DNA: TGTGCCAGCAGCCGAGAGGGGCTGGGGCAGCCCCAGCATTTT
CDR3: CASSREGLGQPQHF

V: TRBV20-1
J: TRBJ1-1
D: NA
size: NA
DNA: TGCAGTGCTAGAGGGGGGACTGGGGACACTGAAGCTTTCTTT
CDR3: CSARGGTGDTEAFF

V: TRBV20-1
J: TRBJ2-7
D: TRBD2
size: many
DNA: TGCAGTGCTAGCGGCGAGCGGGGGGAAGAGCAGTACTTC
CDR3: CSASGERGEEQYF

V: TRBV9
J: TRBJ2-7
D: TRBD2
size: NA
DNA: TGTGCCAGCAGCATCGGACTAGCGGAGTCCTACGAGCAGTACTTC
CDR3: CASSIGLAESYEQYF

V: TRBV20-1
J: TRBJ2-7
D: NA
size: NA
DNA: TGCAGTGCATACAGGGAAGTTTTGGACGAGCAGTACTTC
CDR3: CSAYREVLDEQYF

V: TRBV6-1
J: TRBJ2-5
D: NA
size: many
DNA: TGTGCCAGCGCTACAAAAGAGACCCAGTACTTC
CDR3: CASATKETQYF

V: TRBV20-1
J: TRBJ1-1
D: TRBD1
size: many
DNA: TGCAGTGCTAGGCAGACTGCGACAGGGGTTAGCACTGAAGCTTTCTTT
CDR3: CSARQTATGVSTEAFF

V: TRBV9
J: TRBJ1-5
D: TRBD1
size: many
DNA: TGTGCCAGCAGCGGTCGGGATACAGGGGACTTGGGGCCCCAGCATTTT
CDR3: CASSGRDTGDLGPQHF

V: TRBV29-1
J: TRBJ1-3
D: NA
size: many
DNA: TGCAGCGTTGATCAGGGGACTGGAAACACCATATATTTT
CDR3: CSVDQGTGNTIYF

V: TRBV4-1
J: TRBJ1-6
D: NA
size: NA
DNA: TGCGCCAGCAGCCAAGTGAGAGGTTCCTATAATTCACCCCTCCACTTT
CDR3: CASSQVRGSYNSPLHF

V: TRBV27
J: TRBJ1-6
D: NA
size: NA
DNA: TGTGCCAGCAGTTTCGGCCGGGGCAACGTCCCTAATTCACCCCTCCACTTT
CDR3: CASSFGRGNVPNSPLHF

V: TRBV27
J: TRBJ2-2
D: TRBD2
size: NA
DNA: TGTGCCAGCCGGGAGGGTATGACCACCGGGGAGCTGTTTTTT
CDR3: CASREGMTTGELFF

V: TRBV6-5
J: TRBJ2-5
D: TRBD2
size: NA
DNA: TGTGCCAGCAGTTACTCGACCGGACTAGCGGACTACAAAGAGACCCAGTACTTC
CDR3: CASSYSTGLADYKETQYF

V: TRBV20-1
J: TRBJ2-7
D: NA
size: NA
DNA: TGCAGTGCTACTAAGCAGACAAGCTCCTACGAGCAGTACTTC
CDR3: CSATKQTSSYEQYF

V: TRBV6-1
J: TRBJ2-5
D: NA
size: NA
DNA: TGTGCCAGCAGTGAAGCGGTGACCCAGTACTTC
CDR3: CASSEAVTQYF

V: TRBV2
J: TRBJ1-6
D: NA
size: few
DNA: TGTGCCATTAGCCTGACCAATTCACCCCTCCACTTT
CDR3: CAISLTNSPLHF

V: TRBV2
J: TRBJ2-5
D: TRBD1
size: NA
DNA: TGTGCCAGGGGGGGTACAGGGGGAGAGACCCAGTACTTC
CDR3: CARGGTGGETQYF

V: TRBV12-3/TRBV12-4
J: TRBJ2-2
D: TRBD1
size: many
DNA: TGTGCCAGCAGTACCTACAGGGGGCGACCCACCGGGGAGCTGTTTTTT
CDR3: CASSTYRGRPTGELFF

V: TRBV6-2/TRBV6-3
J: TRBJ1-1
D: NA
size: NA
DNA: TGTGCCAGCAGTGACATCACTGAAGCTTTCTTT
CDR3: CASSDITEAFF

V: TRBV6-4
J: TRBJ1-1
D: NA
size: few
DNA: TGTGCCAGCAGTGTCTATCGGGTAAGCGGCACTGAAGCTTTCTTT
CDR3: CASSVYRVSGTEAFF

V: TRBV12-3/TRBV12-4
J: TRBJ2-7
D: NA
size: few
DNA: TGTGCCAGCAGTTTCGGGCGGACTGCCTACGAGCAGTACTTC
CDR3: CASSFGRTAYEQYF

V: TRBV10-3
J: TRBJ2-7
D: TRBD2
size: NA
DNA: TGTGCCATCAGCTTAACGCTGGGACTAGCGGCAGATTACGAGCAGTACTTC
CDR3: CAISLTLGLAADYEQYF

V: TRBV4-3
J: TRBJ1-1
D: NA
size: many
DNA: TGCGCCAGCAGCCAAGATGGGGGGGTTCACACTGAAGCTTTCTTT
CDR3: CASSQDGGVHTEAFF

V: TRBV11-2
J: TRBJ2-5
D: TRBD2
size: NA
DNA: TGTGCCAGCAGCTTATCTAGCGGGGGGAAGACCCAGTACTTC
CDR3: CASSLSSGGKTQYF

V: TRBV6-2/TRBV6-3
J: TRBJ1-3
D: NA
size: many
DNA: TGTGCCAGCGGGCAGGGAAACACCATATATTTT
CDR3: CASGQGNTIYF

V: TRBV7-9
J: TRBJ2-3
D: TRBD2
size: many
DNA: TGTGCCAGCAGCTTAAGAGCGGGGCCAGATACGCAGTATTTT
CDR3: CASSLRAGPDTQYF

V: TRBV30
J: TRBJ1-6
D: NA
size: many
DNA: TGTGCCTCACTCCCGTGGGACTTAAATTCACCCCTCCACTTT
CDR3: CASLPWDLNSPLHF

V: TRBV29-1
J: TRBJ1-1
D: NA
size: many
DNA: TGCAGCGGTGAAAGTGACACTGAAGCTTTCTTT
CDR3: CSGESDTEAFF

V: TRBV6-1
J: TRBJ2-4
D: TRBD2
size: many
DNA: TGTGCCAGCAGTCTGACTAGCGGAGCCAAAAACATTCAGTACTTC
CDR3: CASSLTSGAKNIQYF

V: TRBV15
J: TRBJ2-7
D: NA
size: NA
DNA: TGTGCCACCAGCAGAGATCCGGGAATATCCTACGAGCAGTACTTC
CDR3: CATSRDPGISYEQYF

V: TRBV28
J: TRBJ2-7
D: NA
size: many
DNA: TGTGCCAGCAGTTTAAAACAGGGTGCCTACGAGCAGTACTTC
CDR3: CASSLKQGAYEQYF

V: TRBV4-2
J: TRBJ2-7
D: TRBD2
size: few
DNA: TGTGCCAGCAGCCCCTTAGGCGGGGGGTACTCCTACGAGCAGTACTTC
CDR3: CASSPLGGGYSYEQYF

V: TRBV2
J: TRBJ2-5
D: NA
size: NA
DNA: TGTGCCAGCAGTCAAGAGACCGAGTACTTC
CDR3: CASSQETEYF

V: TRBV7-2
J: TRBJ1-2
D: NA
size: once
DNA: TGTGCCAGCAGCTTTGGAGGGCGCGGCTATGGCTACACCTTC
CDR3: CASSFGGRGYGYTF

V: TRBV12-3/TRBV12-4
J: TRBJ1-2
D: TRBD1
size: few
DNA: TGTGCCAGCAGTCCCTCAGGACAGGGGGGATATGGCTACACCTTC
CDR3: CASSPSGQGGYGYTF

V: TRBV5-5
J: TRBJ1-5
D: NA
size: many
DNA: TGTGCCAGCAGCTTGGATGCGATCTATAGCAATCAGCCCCAGCATTTT
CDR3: CASSLDAIYSNQPQHF

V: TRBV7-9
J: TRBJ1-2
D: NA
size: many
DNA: TGTGCCAGCAGCTTAGAAGGTGTAGGATTCTATGGCTACACCTTC
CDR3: CASSLEGVGFYGYTF

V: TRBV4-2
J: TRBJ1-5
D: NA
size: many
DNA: TGTGCCAGCAGCCCCGCCACCCACCGCGTAGGGGGAAATCAGCCCCAGCATTTT
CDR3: CASSPATHRVGGNQPQHF

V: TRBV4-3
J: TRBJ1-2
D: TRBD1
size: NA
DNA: TGCGCCAGCAGCCCCCCCGGAGGGGGCATCGGCTACACCTTC
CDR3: CASSPPGGGIGYTF

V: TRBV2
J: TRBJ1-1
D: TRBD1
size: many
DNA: TGTGCCAGCAGTGAAGTGGGACAGAAAAACACTGAAGCTTTCTTT
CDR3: CASSEVGQKNTEAFF

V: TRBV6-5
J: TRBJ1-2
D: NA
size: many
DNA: TGTGCCAGCAGTTACACGGGCTACTATGGCTACACCTTC
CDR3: CASSYTGYYGYTF

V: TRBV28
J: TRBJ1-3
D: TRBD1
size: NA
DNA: TGTGTCAGCAGAGCCGGGACAGGGTCCATATATTTT
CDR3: CVSRAGTGSIYF

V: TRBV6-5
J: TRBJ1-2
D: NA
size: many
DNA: TGTGCCAGCAGTTACTCGAAGCTCCGAGGGTTCTCTGGCTACACCTTC
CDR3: CASSYSKLRGFSGYTF

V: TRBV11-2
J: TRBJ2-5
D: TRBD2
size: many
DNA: TGTGCCAGCAGGAAAATACTAGCGGGGGAGCAAGAGACCCAGTACTTC
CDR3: CASRKILAGEQETQYF

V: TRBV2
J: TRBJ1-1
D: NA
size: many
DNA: TGTGCCACTACGTCGGCCGCGCTGAGCACTGAAGCTTTCTTT
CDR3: CATTSAALSTEAFF

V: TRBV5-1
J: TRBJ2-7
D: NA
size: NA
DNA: TGCGCCAGCAGCTTGGAGACAGCCTTCTACGAGCAGTACTTC
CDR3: CASSLETAFYEQYF

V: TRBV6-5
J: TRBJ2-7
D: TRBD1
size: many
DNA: TGTGCCAGCAGTATACCGGGACAGGAGCCCTACGAGCAGTACTTC
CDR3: CASSIPGQEPYEQYF

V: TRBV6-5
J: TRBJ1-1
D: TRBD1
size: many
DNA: TGTGCCAGCAGTTACCGGACAGGGGGCCGGAACACTGAAGCTTTCTTT
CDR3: CASSYRTGGRNTEAFF

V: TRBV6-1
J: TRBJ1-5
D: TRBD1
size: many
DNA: TGTGCCAGCGACGGGGGGACAGGGGGTCAGCCCCAGCATTTT
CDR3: CASDGGTGGQPQHF

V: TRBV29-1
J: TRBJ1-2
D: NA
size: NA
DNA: TGCAGCGTAGCCGGGACGGACCTCTATGGCTACACCTTC
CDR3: CSVAGTDLYGYTF

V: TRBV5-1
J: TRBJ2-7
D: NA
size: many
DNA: TGCGCCAGCAGCTCCCCCCCAATCTACGAGCAGTACTTC
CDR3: CASSSPPIYEQYF

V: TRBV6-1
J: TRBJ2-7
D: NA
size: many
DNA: TGTGCCAGCAGTGACTATCTCGGCGGGTCCTACGAGCAGTACTTC
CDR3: CASSDYLGGSYEQYF